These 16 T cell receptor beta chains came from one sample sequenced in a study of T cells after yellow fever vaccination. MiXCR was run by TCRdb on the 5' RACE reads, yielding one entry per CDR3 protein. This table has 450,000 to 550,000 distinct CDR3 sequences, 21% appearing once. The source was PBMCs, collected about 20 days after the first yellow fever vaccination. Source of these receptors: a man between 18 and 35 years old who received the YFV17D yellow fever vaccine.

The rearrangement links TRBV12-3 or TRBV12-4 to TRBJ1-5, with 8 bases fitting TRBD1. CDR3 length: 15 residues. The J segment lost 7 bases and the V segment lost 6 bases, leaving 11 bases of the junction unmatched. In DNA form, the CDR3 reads TGTGCCAGCAGCCCCGACCAGGGGGCCGGCCAGCCCCAGCATTTT. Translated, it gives CASSPDQGAGQPQHF.

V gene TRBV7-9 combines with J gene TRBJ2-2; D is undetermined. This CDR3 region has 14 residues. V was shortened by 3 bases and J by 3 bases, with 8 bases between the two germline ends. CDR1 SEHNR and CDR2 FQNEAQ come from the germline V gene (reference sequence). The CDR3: CASSLGIYTGELFF. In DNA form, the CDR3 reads TGTGCCAGCAGCTTGGGCATTTACACCGGGGAGCTGTTTTTT. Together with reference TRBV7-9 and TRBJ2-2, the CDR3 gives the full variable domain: DTGVSQNPRHKITKRGQNVTFRCDPISEHNRLYWYRQTLGQGPEFLTYFQNEAQLEKSRLLSDRFSAERPKGSFSTLEIQRTEQGDSAMYLCASSLGIYTGELFFGEGSRLTVL.

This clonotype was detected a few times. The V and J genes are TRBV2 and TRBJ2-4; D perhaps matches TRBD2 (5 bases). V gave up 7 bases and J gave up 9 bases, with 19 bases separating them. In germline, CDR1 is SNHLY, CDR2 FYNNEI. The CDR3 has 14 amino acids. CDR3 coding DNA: TGTGCCAGCACCCGAAGAGGGCTGGCCATCATTCAGTACTTC. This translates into CASTRRGLAIIQYF.

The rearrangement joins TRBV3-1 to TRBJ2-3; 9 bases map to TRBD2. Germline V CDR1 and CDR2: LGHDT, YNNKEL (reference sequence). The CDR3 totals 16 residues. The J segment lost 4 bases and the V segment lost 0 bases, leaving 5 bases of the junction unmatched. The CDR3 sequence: CASSQDAAGGSDTQYF. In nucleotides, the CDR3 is TGTGCCAGCAGCCAAGATGCAGCGGGGGGATCAGATACGCAGTATTTT.

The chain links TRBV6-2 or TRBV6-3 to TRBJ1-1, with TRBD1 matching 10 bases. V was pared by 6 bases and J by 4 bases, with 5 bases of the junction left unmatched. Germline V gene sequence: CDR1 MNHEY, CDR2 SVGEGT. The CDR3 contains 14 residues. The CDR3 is CASRAGQGFTEAFF. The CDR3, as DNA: TGTGCCAGCAGGGCGGGACAGGGGTTCACTGAAGCTTTCTTT.

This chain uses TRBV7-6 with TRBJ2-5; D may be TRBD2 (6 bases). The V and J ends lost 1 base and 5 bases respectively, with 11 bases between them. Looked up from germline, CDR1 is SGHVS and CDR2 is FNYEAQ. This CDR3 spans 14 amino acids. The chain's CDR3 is CASSLVTRGETQYF. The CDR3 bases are TGTGCCAGCAGCTTAGTCACCCGGGGGGAGACCCAGTACTTC. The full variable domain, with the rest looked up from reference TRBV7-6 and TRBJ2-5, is GAGVSQSPRYKVTKRGQDVALRCDPISGHVSLYWYRQALGQGPEFLTYFNYEAQQDKSGLPNDRFSAERPEGSISTLTIQRTEQRDSAMYRCASSLVTRGETQYFGPGTRLLVL.

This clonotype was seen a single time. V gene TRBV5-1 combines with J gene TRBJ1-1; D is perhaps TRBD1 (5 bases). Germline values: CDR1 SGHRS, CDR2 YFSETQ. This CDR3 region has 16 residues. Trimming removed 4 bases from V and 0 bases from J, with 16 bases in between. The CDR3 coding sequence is TGCGCCAGCAGCCAATTTGGGGGTCTACTGAACACTGAAGCTTTCTTT. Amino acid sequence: CASSQFGGLLNTEAFF.

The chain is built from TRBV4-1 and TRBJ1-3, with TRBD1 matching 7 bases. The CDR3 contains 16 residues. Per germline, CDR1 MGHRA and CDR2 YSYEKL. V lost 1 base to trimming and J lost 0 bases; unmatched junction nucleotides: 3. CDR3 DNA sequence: TGCGCCAGCAGCCAAGGGGGACAGAGCTCTGGAAACACCATATATTTT. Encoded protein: CASSQGGQSSGNTIYF.

DNA for the CDR3: TGCAGTGCTAGACCGGGACAGGGGATTCAAGAGACCCAGTACTTC. Translation: CSARPGQGIQETQYF. The chain joins TRBV20-1 to TRBJ2-5, with TRBD1 identical over 10 bases. Germline V lookup: CDR1 DFQATT, CDR2 SNEGSKA (reference sequence). The CDR3 extends over 15 amino acids. V shed 2 bases, J shed 2 bases, and the junction held 5 bases outside the gene matches.

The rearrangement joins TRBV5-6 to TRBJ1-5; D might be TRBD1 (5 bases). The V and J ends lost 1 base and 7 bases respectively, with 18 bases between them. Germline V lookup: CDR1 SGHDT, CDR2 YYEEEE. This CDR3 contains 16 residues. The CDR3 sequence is CASSLKLLQGAQPQHF. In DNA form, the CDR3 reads TGTGCCAGCAGCTTGAAATTGTTGCAGGGCGCCCAGCCCCAGCATTTT. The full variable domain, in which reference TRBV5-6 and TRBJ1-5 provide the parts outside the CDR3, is DAGVTQSPTHLIKTRGQQVTLRCSPKSGHDTVSWYQQALGQGPQFIFQYYEEEERQRGNFPDRFSGHQFPNYSSELNVNALLLGDSALYLCASSLKLLQGAQPQHFGDGTRLSIL.

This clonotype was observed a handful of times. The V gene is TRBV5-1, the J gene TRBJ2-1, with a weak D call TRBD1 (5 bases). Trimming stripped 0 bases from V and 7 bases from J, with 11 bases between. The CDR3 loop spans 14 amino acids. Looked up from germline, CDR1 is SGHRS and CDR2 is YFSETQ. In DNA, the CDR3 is TGCGCCAGCAGCTTGGCCTTCAGGGATAATGAGCAGTTCTTC. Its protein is CASSLAFRDNEQFF.

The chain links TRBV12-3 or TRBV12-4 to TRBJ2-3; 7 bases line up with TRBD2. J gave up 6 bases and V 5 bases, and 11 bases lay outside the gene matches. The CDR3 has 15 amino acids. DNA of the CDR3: TGTGCCAGCAGTGGGCCGGGGGGAAACCAGGATACGCAGTATTTT. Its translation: CASSGPGGNQDTQYF.

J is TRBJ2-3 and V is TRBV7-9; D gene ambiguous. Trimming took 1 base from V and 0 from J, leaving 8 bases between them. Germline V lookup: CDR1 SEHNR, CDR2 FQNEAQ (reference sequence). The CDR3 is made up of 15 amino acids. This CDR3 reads CASSLDITSTDTQYF. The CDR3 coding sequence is TGTGCCAGCAGCTTAGACATCACTAGCACAGATACGCAGTATTTT.

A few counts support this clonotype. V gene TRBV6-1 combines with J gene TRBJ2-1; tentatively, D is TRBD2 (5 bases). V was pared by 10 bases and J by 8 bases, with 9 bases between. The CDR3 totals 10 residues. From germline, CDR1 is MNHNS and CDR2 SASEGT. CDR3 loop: CATRGYEQFF. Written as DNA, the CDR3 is TGTGCCACCCGCGGGTATGAGCAGTTCTTC.

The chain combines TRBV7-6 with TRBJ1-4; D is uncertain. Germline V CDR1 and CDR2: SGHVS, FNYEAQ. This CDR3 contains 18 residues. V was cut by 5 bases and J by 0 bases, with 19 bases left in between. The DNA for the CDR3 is TGTGCCAGCAGCCCAGGTGTAGAAGCTTGGGCAACTAATGAAAAACTGTTTTTT. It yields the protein CASSPGVEAWATNEKLFF. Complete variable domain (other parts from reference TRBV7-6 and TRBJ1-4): GAGVSQSPRYKVTKRGQDVALRCDPISGHVSLYWYRQALGQGPEFLTYFNYEAQQDKSGLPNDRFSAERPEGSISTLTIQRTEQRDSAMYRCASSPGVEAWATNEKLFFGSGTQLSVL.

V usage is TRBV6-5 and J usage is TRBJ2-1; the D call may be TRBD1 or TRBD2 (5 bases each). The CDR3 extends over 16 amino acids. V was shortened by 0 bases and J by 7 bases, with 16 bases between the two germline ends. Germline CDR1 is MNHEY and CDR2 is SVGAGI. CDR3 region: CASSYSILPGTNEQFF. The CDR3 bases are TGTGCCAGCAGTTACTCGATCCTTCCCGGGACGAATGAGCAGTTCTTC.